This is a list of T cell receptor beta chains from one sample in a study of T cell responses to AZD1222 COVID-19 vaccine. Assay used: immunoSEQ multiplex PCR; TCRdb lists only in-frame clones, some missing. The repertoire consists of under 200,000 clones, with over 85% occurring once and the leading ten covering approximately 4%. This sample comprised peripheral blood, obtained 28 days after the second dose of the MenACWY control vaccine. These receptors were collected from an adult who received the MenACWY meningococcal vaccine as a control. The CDR3 runs from the conserved cysteine through the conserved F or W. D genes are given only for firm matches. Size values are once, few and many counts, or a class for expanded clones, and some rows have none.

abundance: .
len: 17
j_gene: TRBJ2-3
v_gene: TRBV5-4
d_gene: TRBD2
CDR3nt: TGTGCCAGCAGCACGGGACTAGCGGGAGGAAGAACAGATACGCAGTATTTT
CDR3aa: CASSTGLAGGRTDTQYF

abundance: .
len: 17
j_gene: TRBJ2-5
v_gene: TRBV7-6
d_gene: TRBD2
CDR3nt: TGTGCCAGCAGCTTAGTTTCGGGGGGGAGCGGCCGGGAGACCCAGTACTTC
CDR3aa: CASSLVSGGSGRETQYF

abundance: .
len: 13
j_gene: TRBJ2-5
v_gene: TRBV2
d_gene: .
CDR3nt: TGTGCCAGCAGAAGAGCGGTCCAAGAGACCCAGTACTTC
CDR3aa: CASRRAVQETQYF

abundance: .
len: 14
j_gene: TRBJ1-3
v_gene: TRBV19
d_gene: .
CDR3nt: TGTGCCAGTAGTCAGGGTCTATATGGAAACACCATATATTTT
CDR3aa: CASSQGLYGNTIYF

abundance: once
len: 16
j_gene: TRBJ1-5
v_gene: TRBV19
d_gene: .
CDR3nt: TGTGCCAGTAGCAGAGGCCCGGGCAATAGCAATCAGCCCCAGCATTTT
CDR3aa: CASSRGPGNSNQPQHF

abundance: .
len: 16
j_gene: TRBJ1-2
v_gene: TRBV9
d_gene: .
CDR3nt: TGTGCCAGCAGCGTAGAGGGGATTGGTATTGGGTATGGCTACACCTTC
CDR3aa: CASSVEGIGIGYGYTF

abundance: .
len: 14
j_gene: TRBJ2-2
v_gene: TRBV28
d_gene: TRBD2
CDR3nt: TGTGCCAGCTATGCGGGGGGTCGCACCGGGGAGCTGTTTTTT
CDR3aa: CASYAGGRTGELFF

abundance: .
len: 18
j_gene: TRBJ1-2
v_gene: TRBV21-1
d_gene: .
CDR3nt: TGTGCCAGCAGCAAAGAGCGAAAATGGGGTGGATTAAACTATGGCTACACCTTC
CDR3aa: CASSKERKWGGLNYGYTF

abundance: few
len: 12
j_gene: TRBJ2-7
v_gene: TRBV5-4
d_gene: .
CDR3nt: TGTGCCAGCAGAAATAGGGGCTACGAGCAGTACTTC
CDR3aa: CASRNRGYEQYF

abundance: .
len: 17
j_gene: TRBJ2-3
v_gene: TRBV11-2
d_gene: TRBD2
CDR3nt: TGTGCCAGCAGCTTAGATCGTCCTAGCGGGAGAACAGATACGCAGTATTTT
CDR3aa: CASSLDRPSGRTDTQYF

abundance: .
len: 14
j_gene: TRBJ1-2
v_gene: TRBV6-6
d_gene: TRBD1
CDR3nt: TGTGCCAGCAGTTACCAAAGACAGGGTAGTGGCTACACCTTC
CDR3aa: CASSYQRQGSGYTF

abundance: few
len: 12
j_gene: TRBJ1-4
v_gene: TRBV19
d_gene: .
CDR3nt: TGTGCCAGCGGAGGGAATTTCGAAAAACTGTTTTTT
CDR3aa: CASGGNFEKLFF

abundance: .
len: 13
j_gene: TRBJ1-3
v_gene: TRBV30
d_gene: TRBD1
CDR3nt: TGTGCCGGATCGGGACAGGGGGTGGGCACCATATATTTT
CDR3aa: CAGSGQGVGTIYF

abundance: once
len: 13
j_gene: TRBJ2-5
v_gene: TRBV7-6
d_gene: .
CDR3nt: TGTGCCAGCAGCTTAGGAGGCAGTGAGACCCAGTACTTC
CDR3aa: CASSLGGSETQYF

abundance: .
len: 14
j_gene: TRBJ1-2
v_gene: TRBV19
d_gene: .
CDR3nt: TGTGCCAGTACCATGTGGGGGCTTGACTATGGCTACACCTTC
CDR3aa: CASTMWGLDYGYTF

abundance: .
len: 16
j_gene: TRBJ1-1
v_gene: TRBV2
d_gene: TRBD1
CDR3nt: TGTGCCAGCAGTTGGAACAGGGGCAGTTCGAGCACTGAAGCTTTCTTT
CDR3aa: CASSWNRGSSSTEAFF

abundance: .
len: 15
j_gene: TRBJ2-1
v_gene: TRBV28
d_gene: TRBD2
CDR3nt: TGTGCCAGCAGTTTGTGGGAGGGAGGTTACAATGAGCAGTTCTTC
CDR3aa: CASSLWEGGYNEQFF

abundance: .
len: 14
j_gene: TRBJ2-7
v_gene: TRBV28
d_gene: TRBD1
CDR3nt: TGTGCCAGCAGTTTAGCGGGACAGGGGCGCGAGCAGTACTTC
CDR3aa: CASSLAGQGREQYF

abundance: .
len: 14
j_gene: TRBJ1-2
v_gene: TRBV5-4
d_gene: TRBD1
CDR3nt: TGTGCCAGCAGCTGGGGACAGTGGAACTATGGCTACACCTTC
CDR3aa: CASSWGQWNYGYTF

abundance: .
len: 14
j_gene: TRBJ1-5
v_gene: TRBV27
d_gene: .
CDR3nt: TGTGCCAGCAGTTTACAAGGGGGAGATCAGCCCCAGCATTTT
CDR3aa: CASSLQGGDQPQHF

abundance: .
len: 14
j_gene: TRBJ2-3
v_gene: TRBV7-9
d_gene: .
CDR3nt: TGTGCCAGCAGCTGGGGCGGGGATCTGGATACGCAGTATTTT
CDR3aa: CASSWGGDLDTQYF

abundance: .
len: 14
j_gene: TRBJ1-6
v_gene: TRBV7-9
d_gene: .
CDR3nt: TGTGCCAGCAGCCCCCGGCAGAATAATTCACCCCTCCACTTT
CDR3aa: CASSPRQNNSPLHF

abundance: .
len: 12
j_gene: TRBJ2-5
v_gene: TRBV28
d_gene: .
CDR3nt: TGTGCCAGCAACCAGGGTCAGGAGACCCAGTACTTC
CDR3aa: CASNQGQETQYF

abundance: .
len: 16
j_gene: TRBJ2-7
v_gene: TRBV13
d_gene: .
CDR3nt: TGTGCCAGCAGCTTGGTCAGGGGACTCCCCGGGGACGAGCAGTACTTC
CDR3aa: CASSLVRGLPGDEQYF

abundance: .
len: 13
j_gene: TRBJ1-1
v_gene: TRBV4-2
d_gene: .
CDR3nt: TGTGCCAGCAGCGCAGGCATGAACACTGAAGCTTTCTTT
CDR3aa: CASSAGMNTEAFF

abundance: .
len: 14
j_gene: TRBJ1-2
v_gene: TRBV11-2
d_gene: .
CDR3nt: TGTGCCAGCAGCTTAGAGGGCAGAGGGGTTGGCTACACCTTC
CDR3aa: CASSLEGRGVGYTF

abundance: once
len: 17
j_gene: TRBJ2-2
v_gene: TRBV3-1/TRBV3-2
d_gene: TRBD2
CDR3nt: TGTGCCAGCAGCCAAGGTCCAGCGGGGGAAAGAACCGGGGAGCTGTTTTTT
CDR3aa: CASSQGPAGERTGELFF

abundance: .
len: 21
j_gene: TRBJ2-7
v_gene: TRBV23-1
d_gene: TRBD1
CDR3nt: TGCGCCCCCACGGGAGGAGGGGACAGGGGTTTTCGGGTAACCCTCCCTTACGAGCAGTACTTC
CDR3aa: CAPTGGGDRGFRVTLPYEQYF

abundance: .
len: 15
j_gene: TRBJ1-5
v_gene: TRBV4-3
d_gene: .
CDR3nt: TGCGCCAGCAGCCAGAACCGAGGGTCGGGTCAGCCCCAGCATTTT
CDR3aa: CASSQNRGSGQPQHF

abundance: .
len: 14
j_gene: TRBJ2-7
v_gene: TRBV19
d_gene: .
CDR3nt: TGTGCCAGTAGTATAAGGGATTTACTTTACGAGCAGTACTTC
CDR3aa: CASSIRDLLYEQYF

abundance: .
len: 13
j_gene: TRBJ2-7
v_gene: TRBV30
d_gene: TRBD2
CDR3nt: TGTGCCTGGAGACTAGCGGGGACCTACGAGCAGTACTTC
CDR3aa: CAWRLAGTYEQYF

abundance: .
len: 17
j_gene: TRBJ2-2
v_gene: TRBV18
d_gene: .
CDR3nt: TGTGCCAGCTCACCATGGGGACCCGGTTCGAACACCGGGGAGCTGTTTTTT
CDR3aa: CASSPWGPGSNTGELFF

abundance: .
len: 11
j_gene: TRBJ1-2
v_gene: TRBV20-1
d_gene: .
CDR3nt: TGCAGTGCTAGCAGACAGTATGGCTACACCTTC
CDR3aa: CSASRQYGYTF

abundance: once
len: 17
j_gene: TRBJ2-1
v_gene: TRBV6-2/TRBV6-3
d_gene: TRBD1
CDR3nt: TGTGCCAGCAGTTACTCGACAGGGTTCGCGGTAGACAATGAGCAGTTCTTC
CDR3aa: CASSYSTGFAVDNEQFF

abundance: .
len: 13
j_gene: TRBJ1-5
v_gene: TRBV10-1
d_gene: .
CDR3nt: TGCGCCAGCAGTGGCTCCGTGGAGGAGCCCCAGCATTTT
CDR3aa: CASSGSVEEPQHF

abundance: .
len: 15
j_gene: TRBJ1-3
v_gene: TRBV18
d_gene: TRBD1
CDR3nt: TGTGCCAGCAGGGGACGGACAGGGGCTGGAAACACCATATATTTT
CDR3aa: CASRGRTGAGNTIYF

abundance: .
len: 14
j_gene: TRBJ1-2
v_gene: TRBV28
d_gene: .
CDR3nt: TGTGCCAGCAGTTTGAGAAGGGGGACTTATGGCTACACCTTC
CDR3aa: CASSLRRGTYGYTF

abundance: once
len: 17
j_gene: TRBJ2-1
v_gene: TRBV9
d_gene: TRBD2
CDR3nt: TGTGCCAGCAGCGTAGAAGGCGGGAGGGCCGCCTACAATGAGCAGTTCTTC
CDR3aa: CASSVEGGRAAYNEQFF

abundance: .
len: 14
j_gene: TRBJ1-5
v_gene: TRBV19
d_gene: .
CDR3nt: TGTGCCAGTAGTGGGTTAAGGGGGGATCAGCCCCAGCATTTT
CDR3aa: CASSGLRGDQPQHF

abundance: .
len: 12
j_gene: TRBJ2-1
v_gene: TRBV7-3
d_gene: TRBD2
CDR3nt: TGTGCCAGCAGCTCCCTAGCGGGAGAGCAGTTCTTC
CDR3aa: CASSSLAGEQFF

abundance: few
len: 16
j_gene: TRBJ2-3
v_gene: TRBV14
d_gene: .
CDR3nt: TGTGCCAGCAGCCGGGCTGGCGGTCCTAGCACAGATACGCAGTATTTT
CDR3aa: CASSRAGGPSTDTQYF